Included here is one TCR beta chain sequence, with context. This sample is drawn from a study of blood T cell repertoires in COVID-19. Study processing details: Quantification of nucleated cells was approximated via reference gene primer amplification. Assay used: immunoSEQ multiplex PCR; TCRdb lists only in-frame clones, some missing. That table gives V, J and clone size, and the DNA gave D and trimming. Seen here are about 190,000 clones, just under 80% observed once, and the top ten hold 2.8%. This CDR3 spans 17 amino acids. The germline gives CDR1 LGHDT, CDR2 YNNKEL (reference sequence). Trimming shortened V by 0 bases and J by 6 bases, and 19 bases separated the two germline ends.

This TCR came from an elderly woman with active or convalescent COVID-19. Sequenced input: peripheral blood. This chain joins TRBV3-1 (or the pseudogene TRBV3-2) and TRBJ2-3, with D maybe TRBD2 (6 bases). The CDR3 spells CASSQERDSWAPDTQYF. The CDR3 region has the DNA TGTGCCAGCAGCCAAGAACGGGACTCCTGGGCGCCCGATACGCAGTATTTT.